Included here is one T cell receptor beta chain sequence, with context. Its target is not known. This record comes from a study of shared clonotypes between healthy human individuals. Produced via immunoSEQ multiplex PCR; TCRdb's table is partial and in-frame only. In the table there are around 1 million clones, 60% to 85% of which are singletons. The CDR3 runs to 16 residues. The V and J ends lost 6 bases and 4 bases, in that order; junction bases with no gene match: 10. Per germline, CDR1 ENHRY and CDR2 SYGVKD. Whole-study findings and limits: Of the naive CD4 clonotypes, around 4.7% were shared across several donors. In general, naive subsets displayed greater estimated richness than memory subsets did. Sequencing depth was a factor that was expected to affect clonotype sharing among donors.

Donors were healthy HIV-negative adults without recent acute infections or vaccinations. The sequenced sample consisted of memory CD4+ T cells sorted from blood. As to subset: CD45RA-negative fraction. The clonotype comes from a man in his late teens or twenties in good health. The V and J genes are TRBV10-3 and TRBJ2-5; 11 nucleotides match TRBD2. CDR3 nucleotide sequence: TGTGCCATCAGGGAAAATAGCGGGGGGGCCGGAGAGACCCAGTACTTC. Translating gives CAIRENSGGAGETQYF.